The 18 T cell receptor beta chains presented below share a single source sample, sequenced in a study of graft-versus-host responses after intestinal transplantation. The repertoire was sequenced with immunoSEQ multiplex PCR; TCRdb's copy has only in-frame clones and lacks some. In the table there are about 71,000 clones, over 85% of which are singletons. For these receptors, no antigen is known. Source: unstimulated CD8+ T cells sorted from spleen or lymph node cells, taken before intestinal transplant. The receptors derive from a human donor who received an intestinal transplant.

V and J are TRBV7-6 and TRBJ2-1; tentative D call: TRBD2 (5 bases). The CDR3 loop spans 13 amino acids. Trimming cost V 2 bases and J 7 bases, with 9 bases left between them. Per the germline V gene, CDR1 is SGHVS and CDR2 is FNYEAQ. The CDR3 is CASSLSGENEQFF. The CDR3 region has the DNA TGTGCCAGCAGCTTATCCGGGGAAAATGAGCAGTTCTTC.

The CDR3 DNA is TGTGCCAGCAGTGAAATAAGAGGGATAGGCGAGCAGTACTTC. The encoded protein is CASSEIRGIGEQYF. The gene calls are TRBV6-1 and TRBJ2-7; a possible D gene is TRBD2 (5 bases). V dropped 2 bases and J dropped 6 bases, with 14 bases sitting between them. Per germline, CDR1 MNHNS and CDR2 SASEGT. The CDR3 extends over 14 amino acids.

CDR3 amino acids: CASSLTSPGQGSLDTQYF. In DNA, the CDR3 is TGTGCCAGCAGCTTAACCTCACCGGGACAGGGTTCTCTCGATACGCAGTATTTT. The chain couples TRBV25-1 to TRBJ2-3; 9 nucleotides match TRBD1. Per the germline V gene, CDR1 is MGHDK and CDR2 is SYGVNS. The CDR3 is 18 amino acids. The V gene end was trimmed by 6 bases and the J gene end by 6 bases; junction bases not matched to a gene: 19.

The V and J genes are TRBV9 and TRBJ2-1; 7 positions match TRBD2. The V and J ends lost 0 bases and 5 bases, in that order; junction bases with no gene match: 5. Germline CDR1 reads SGDLS; CDR2 reads YYNGEE. There are 15 residues in the CDR3. CDR3 nucleotides: TGTGCCAGCAGCGTAGGGCTAGCGGCCCACAATGAGCAGTTCTTC. Its translation: CASSVGLAAHNEQFF.

The V call is TRBV4-1, the J call TRBJ1-2; D may be TRBD1 (5 bases). The CDR3 has 16 amino acids. The germline V and J ends were trimmed by 2 bases and 0 bases, with 13 bases remaining between them. Per germline, CDR1 MGHRA and CDR2 YSYEKL. The CDR3 is CASSQQQGEANYGYTF. The CDR3 coding sequence is TGCGCCAGCAGCCAACAGCAAGGGGAGGCTAACTATGGCTACACCTTC.

V and J are TRBV7-9 and TRBJ2-7; D possibly corresponds to TRBD2 (6 bases). The CDR3 has 12 residues. Trimming pared 4 bases from V and 3 bases from J, leaving 7 bases between. Germline V gene lookup returns CDR1 SEHNR and CDR2 FQNEAQ (reference sequence). Here the CDR3 DNA reads TGTGCCAGCAGCTCGACTAGCTACGAGCAGTACTTC. This gives the protein CASSSTSYEQYF. Together with reference TRBV7-9 and TRBJ2-7, the CDR3 gives the full variable domain: DTGVSQNPRHKITKRGQNVTFRCDPISEHNRLYWYRQTLGQGPEFLTYFQNEAQLEKSRLLSDRFSAERPKGSFSTLEIQRTEQGDSAMYLCASSSTSYEQYFGPGTRLTVT.

In this sample, this clone turned up once. The chain carries TRBV9 and TRBJ1-1; 7 bases agree with TRBD1. The CDR3 spans 14 residues. Looked up from germline, CDR1 is SGDLS and CDR2 is YYNGEE. With 3 bases clipped from V and 3 bases from J, the junction kept 5 bases outside the gene matches. This CDR3 is CASSGRGLDTEAFF. In DNA form, the CDR3 reads TGTGCCAGCAGCGGAAGGGGGCTGGACACTGAAGCTTTCTTT. Full variable domain (remainder filled in from reference TRBV9 and TRBJ1-1): DSGVTQTPKHLITATGQRVTLRCSPRSGDLSVYWYQQSLDQGLQFLIQYYNGEERAKGNILERFSAQQFPDLHSELNLSSLELGDSALYFCASSGRGLDTEAFFGQGTRLTVV.

This chain links TRBV5-6 with TRBJ2-3, with 9 bases lining up with TRBD2. The length of the CDR3 is 14 residues. Germline V CDR1 and CDR2: SGHDT, YYEEEE. Trimming took 2 bases from V and 6 from J; bases not matched to a gene: 4. The CDR3 sequence: CASSFQREADTQYF. The CDR3 DNA reads as TGTGCCAGCAGCTTCCAGCGGGAGGCCGATACGCAGTATTTT. The entire variable domain, with the rest obtained from reference TRBV5-6 and TRBJ2-3, is as follows: DAGVTQSPTHLIKTRGQQVTLRCSPKSGHDTVSWYQQALGQGPQFIFQYYEEEERQRGNFPDRFSGHQFPNYSSELNVNALLLGDSALYLCASSFQREADTQYFGPGTRLTVL.

The chain carries TRBV30 and TRBJ1-1; D uncertain. With 0 bases removed from V and 5 bases from J, the gap between germline ends came to 13 bases. The CDR3 contains 14 residues. The V gene's germline CDR1 is GTSNPN and CDR2 SVGIG (reference sequence). The CDR3 spells CAWSVMGQRTEAFF. CDR3 coding DNA: TGTGCCTGGAGTGTAATGGGCCAGAGGACTGAAGCTTTCTTT.

The chain uses TRBV5-1 and TRBJ1-1, with TRBD1 matching over 7 bases. V dropped 4 bases and J dropped 3; count of bases not matched to a gene: 9. From germline, CDR1 is SGHRS and CDR2 YFSETQ. The CDR3 runs to 15 residues. CDR3 residues: CASSRGRDSYTEAFF. The CDR3 DNA reads TGCGCCAGCAGCAGAGGACGGGACAGCTACACTGAAGCTTTCTTT.

The chain couples TRBV6-6 to TRBJ2-7; maybe TRBD1 (5 bases). Trimming pared 7 bases from V and 3 bases from J, leaving 7 bases between. CDR3 length: 11 amino acids. Germline V gives CDR1 MNHNY, CDR2 SVGAGI (reference sequence). The CDR3 DNA reads TGTGCCAGCACCAGGGACTACGAGCAGTACTTC. Translated: CASTRDYEQYF.

V usage is TRBV7-8 and J usage is TRBJ2-2; TRBD2 matches at 7 bases. The J segment lost 3 bases and the V segment lost 4 bases, leaving 14 bases of the junction unmatched. The V gene's germline CDR1 is SGHVS and CDR2 FQNEAQ. The CDR3 runs to 18 residues. This CDR3 is CASSSTMGLPLDTGELFF. In DNA, the CDR3 is TGTGCCAGCAGCTCAACCATGGGACTACCCTTGGACACCGGGGAGCTGTTTTTT.

The rearrangement joins TRBV19 to TRBJ2-1, with 10 bases matching TRBD2. V was clipped by 4 bases and J by 9 bases; unmatched bases: 21. Germline CDR1 reads LNHDA; CDR2 reads SQIVND (reference sequence). This CDR3 has 19 amino acids. This chain's CDR3 is CASSTPFLSSGRYHGEQFF. The CDR3 DNA follows: TGTGCCAGTAGTACCCCATTCCTTTCTAGCGGGAGATACCATGGTGAGCAGTTCTTC. Full variable domain (remainder filled in from reference TRBV19 and TRBJ2-1): DGGITQSPKYLFRKEGQNVTLSCEQNLNHDAMYWYRQDPGQGLRLIYYSQIVNDFQKGDIAEGYSVSREKKESFPLTVTSAQKNPTAFYLCASSTPFLSSGRYHGEQFFGPGTRLTVL.

This rearrangement joins TRBV29-1 to TRBJ1-2, with no clear D. The CDR3 covers 11 residues. CDR1 and CDR2 from the germline V gene are SQVTM and ANQGSEA. V gave up 3 bases and J gave up 5 bases, with 7 bases separating them. CDR3 DNA: TGCAGCGTTGACAGAGATTATGGCTACACCTTC. Amino acid sequence: CSVDRDYGYTF.

V and J are TRBV5-8 and TRBJ1-2; TRBD1 aligns across 12 bases. From germline, CDR1 is SGHTS and CDR2 YDEGEE. After removal of 4 bases from V and 3 bases from J, the junction contained 10 bases not matched to a gene. The CDR3 has 17 residues. Here the CDR3 reads CASSQRDRGRPDYGYTF. The CDR3 bases are TGTGCCAGCAGCCAACGGGACAGGGGGCGCCCAGACTATGGCTACACCTTC.

The chain combines TRBV6-6 with TRBJ1-1, with a possible D match to TRBD1 (6 bases). From germline, CDR1 is MNHNY and CDR2 SVGAGI (reference sequence). Trimming cost V 0 bases and J 1 base, with 6 bases left between them. The length of the CDR3 is 14 residues. The CDR3 DNA is TGTGCCAGCAGTTACTCGACAGGGAACACTGAAGCTTTCTTT. Translated, it gives CASSYSTGNTEAFF.

The chain couples TRBV6-6 to TRBJ2-7; TRBD1 aligns across 8 bases. The CDR3 consists of 14 residues. The germline CDR1 and CDR2 sequences are MNHNY and SVGAGI (reference sequence). After removal of 8 bases from V and 3 bases from J, the junction contained 9 bases not matched to a gene. The CDR3 bases are TGTGCCAGCGCAGACGACAGGGGAAGCTACGAGCAGTACTTC. It specifies CASADDRGSYEQYF.

The chain employs TRBV27 and TRBJ1-4, with a weak D call TRBD1 (6 bases). This CDR3 contains 16 residues. The ends were cut back, 4 bases at V and 5 bases at J, with 17 bases in the middle. CDR1 is MNHEY and CDR2 is SMNVEV in the germline V gene (reference sequence). CDR3 nucleotide sequence: TGTGCCAGCAGTTCTGGGCTTATAGGGGGGAATGAAAAACTGTTTTTT. This gives the protein CASSSGLIGGNEKLFF.